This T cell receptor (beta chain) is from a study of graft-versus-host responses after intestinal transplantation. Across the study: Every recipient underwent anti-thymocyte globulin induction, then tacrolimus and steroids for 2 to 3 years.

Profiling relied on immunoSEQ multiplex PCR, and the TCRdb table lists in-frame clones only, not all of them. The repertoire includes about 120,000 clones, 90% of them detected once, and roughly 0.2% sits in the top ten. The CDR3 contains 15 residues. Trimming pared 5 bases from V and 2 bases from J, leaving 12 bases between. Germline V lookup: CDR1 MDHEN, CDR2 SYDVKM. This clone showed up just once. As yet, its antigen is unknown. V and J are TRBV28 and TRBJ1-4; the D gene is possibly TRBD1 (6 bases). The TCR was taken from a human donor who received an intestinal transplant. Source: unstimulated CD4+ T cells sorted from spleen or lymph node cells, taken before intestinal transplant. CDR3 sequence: CASSVYRVTNEKLFF. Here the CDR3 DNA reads TGTGCCAGCAGTGTCTACAGGGTGACTAATGAAAAACTGTTTTTT.